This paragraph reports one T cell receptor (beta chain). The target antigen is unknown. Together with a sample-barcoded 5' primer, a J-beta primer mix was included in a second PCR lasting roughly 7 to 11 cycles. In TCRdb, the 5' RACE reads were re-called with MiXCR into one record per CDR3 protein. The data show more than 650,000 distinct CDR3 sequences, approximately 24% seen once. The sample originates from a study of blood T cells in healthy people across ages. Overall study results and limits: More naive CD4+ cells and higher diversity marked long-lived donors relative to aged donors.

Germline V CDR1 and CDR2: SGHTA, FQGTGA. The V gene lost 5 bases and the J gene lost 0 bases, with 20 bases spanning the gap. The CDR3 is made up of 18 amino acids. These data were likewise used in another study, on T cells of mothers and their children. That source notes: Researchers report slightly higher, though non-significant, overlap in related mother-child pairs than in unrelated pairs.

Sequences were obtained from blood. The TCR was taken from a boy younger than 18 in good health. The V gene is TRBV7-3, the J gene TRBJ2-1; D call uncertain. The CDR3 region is CASSPSMSPLGSYNEQFF. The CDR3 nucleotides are TGTGCCAGCAGCCCCTCTATGTCCCCGCTAGGCTCCTACAATGAGCAGTTCTTC.